These 23 T cell receptor beta chains were all obtained from the same sample, sequenced in a study of blood T cell repertoires in COVID-19. TCRdb's copy holds only in-frame clones and misses some; the assay was immunoSEQ multiplex PCR. The sample yields fewer than 200,000 clones, approximately 85% seen once. Sequenced material: peripheral blood. The receptors were sampled from a woman aged 60-70 years with COVID-19, enrolled during active disease.

A single count supports this clone. This CDR3 is also generated by other DNA sequences in the sample. This sequence joins TRBV3-1 (or the pseudogene TRBV3-2) and TRBJ1-1; 8 bases line up with TRBD1. This CDR3 region has 13 residues. Germline V gene data show CDR1 as LGHDT and CDR2 as YNNKEL (reference sequence). With 4 bases clipped from V and 5 bases from J, the junction kept 3 bases outside the gene matches. The CDR3 coding sequence is TGTGCCAGCAGCCGACAGGGGAGGACTGAAGCTTTCTTT. This encodes CASSRQGRTEAFF.

The genes are TRBV7-2 and TRBJ2-1, with D perhaps TRBD2 (5 bases). CDR3 size: 14 residues. From germline, CDR1 is SGHTA and CDR2 FQGNSA. Trimming removed 6 bases at V and 10 bases at J, with 19 bases between. In nucleotides, the CDR3 is TGTGCCAGCAGTTATGCCGAAACGTCGGGAGAGCAGTTCTTC. It translates to CASSYAETSGEQFF.

The rearrangement joins TRBV4-1 to TRBJ1-4; D may be TRBD1 (5 bases). V lost 4 bases to trimming and J lost 7 bases, with 16 bases between them. CDR3 length equals 15 residues. CDR1 MGHRA and CDR2 YSYEKL come from the germline V gene. Written as DNA, the CDR3 is TGCGCCAGCAGCCGCTTAGGGGCACGGAGTGAAAAACTGTTTTTT. Its translation: CASSRLGARSEKLFF.

The rearrangement links TRBV19 to TRBJ1-5; D perhaps matches TRBD1 (5 bases). CDR3 size: 12 residues. V lost 8 bases, J lost 8 bases, and 13 bases lay in between. CDR1 LNHDA and CDR2 SQIVND come from the germline V gene (reference sequence). CDR3 in DNA: TGTGCCAGTTTCAGGGTCGAGAAGCCCCAGCATTTT. It yields the protein CASFRVEKPQHF.

The chain is built from TRBV11-1 and TRBJ2-1; a weak D match, TRBD2 (5 bases). V lost 5 bases and J 13 bases, leaving 12 bases between the germline ends. Germline assignment: CDR1 SGHAT and CDR2 FQDESV (reference sequence). This CDR3 comprises 11 residues. CDR3 coding DNA: TGTGCCAGCAGCCCCGGGGTTTACCAGTTCTTC. It codes for CASSPGVYQFF.

This clone was detected a few times. This rearrangement joins TRBV18 to TRBJ2-6, with a possible D match to TRBD1 (6 bases). This CDR3 has 20 residues. CDR1 is KGHSH and CDR2 is LQKENI in the germline V gene. V gave up 6 bases and J gave up 0 bases, with 24 bases separating them. The CDR3 nucleotides are TGTGCCAGCTCCCCTCCCGGGACAAGGGATAGCAGCTCTGGGGCCAACGTCCTGACTTTC. This encodes CASSPPGTRDSSSGANVLTF.

This clone was detected only once. The chain is built from TRBV28 and TRBJ2-7; a weak D match, TRBD1 (6 bases). Germline CDR1 and CDR2: MDHEN and SYDVKM. Trimming left V 6 bases short and J 3 bases short, with 15 bases between. The CDR3 consists of 14 residues. CDR3 sequence reads: CASSPPGTYYEQYV. The CDR3 bases are TGTGCCAGCAGCCCCCCCGGGACATACTACGAGCAGTACGTC.

This sequence joins TRBV28 and TRBJ1-4, with 8 bases fitting TRBD1. V was pared by 1 base and J by 4 bases, with 2 bases of the junction left unmatched. Per the germline V gene, CDR1 is MDHEN and CDR2 is SYDVKM. The CDR3 is made up of 15 amino acids. CDR3 region: CASSLSGTGNEKLFF. CDR3 nucleotide sequence: TGTGCCAGCAGTTTATCTGGGACAGGTAATGAAAAACTGTTTTTT. Looking up the rest from reference TRBV28 and TRBJ1-4 gives the full variable domain: DVKVTQSSRYLVKRTGEKVFLECVQDMDHENMFWYRQDPGLGLRLIYFSYDVKMKEKGDIPEGYSVSREKKERFSLILESASTNQTSMYLCASSLSGTGNEKLFFGSGTQLSVL.

The V call is TRBV19, the J call TRBJ2-7, with 9 bases matching TRBD1. The ends lost 3 bases at V and 6 bases at J; junction bases unmatched: 15. The CDR3 length is 17 residues. CDR1 is LNHDA and CDR2 is SQIVND in the germline V gene (reference sequence). CDR3 protein: CASSMGDRVFSWREQYV. As DNA, the CDR3 is TGTGCCAGTAGTATGGGGGACAGGGTCTTTTCATGGCGCGAGCAGTACGTC.

The V call is TRBV7-6, the J call TRBJ2-7; TRBD2 agrees at 7 bases. V gave up 1 base and J gave up 4 bases; unmatched junction bases: 10. CDR1 and CDR2 (germline): SGHVS, FNYEAQ. The CDR3 is made up of 16 amino acids. CDR3: CASSLGGDSGPYEQYF. The DNA for the CDR3 is TGTGCCAGCAGCTTAGGGGGCGATAGCGGGCCTTACGAGCAGTACTTC.

This chain connects TRBV7-3 to TRBJ1-2, with 8 bases that match TRBD1. With 4 bases clipped from V and 6 bases from J, the junction kept 10 bases outside the gene matches. The CDR3 contains 15 residues. Germline V gene data show CDR1 as SGHTA and CDR2 as FQGTGA. CDR3 nucleotides: TGTGCCAGCAGCTCCCAGGGACAGGCGCCGGATGGCTACACCTTC. It specifies CASSSQGQAPDGYTF. Using reference TRBV7-3 and TRBJ1-2 for the parts outside the CDR3, the full variable domain is GAGVSQTPSNKVTEKGKYVELRCDPISGHTALYWYRQSLGQGPEFLIYFQGTGAADDSGLPNDRFFAVRPEGSVSTLKIQRTERGDSAVYLCASSSQGQAPDGYTFGSGTRLTVV.

This chain joins TRBV28 and TRBJ1-4; 7 bases align to TRBD1. This CDR3 spans 17 amino acids. Germline CDR1 is MDHEN and CDR2 is SYDVKM. V lost 3 bases and J lost 8; bases outside the gene matches: 15. The CDR3 sequence is CASSFIRATGQAEKLFF. As DNA, the CDR3 is TGTGCCAGCAGTTTCATCCGAGCGACAGGGCAAGCAGAAAAACTGTTTTTT. Based on the CDR3 plus reference TRBV28 and TRBJ1-4, the full variable domain is DVKVTQSSRYLVKRTGEKVFLECVQDMDHENMFWYRQDPGLGLRLIYFSYDVKMKEKGDIPEGYSVSREKKERFSLILESASTNQTSMYLCASSFIRATGQAEKLFFGSGTQLSVL.

The CDR3 protein is CASGRQGAAGANVLTF. The CDR3 DNA follows: TGTGCCAGCGGGAGACAGGGGGCGGCTGGGGCCAACGTCCTGACTTTC. The chain uses TRBV27 and TRBJ2-6; 10 nucleotides agree with TRBD1. Germline V gives CDR1 MNHEY, CDR2 SMNVEV (reference sequence). V dropped 8 bases and J dropped 2; count of bases not matched to a gene: 6. This CDR3 is built from 16 residues.

The chain's CDR3 is CASSTHSSGRAAEQYF. The CDR3 DNA reads as TGTGCCAGCAGTACCCATTCGAGCGGGAGGGCCGCCGAGCAGTACTTC. The chain has TRBV6-6 and TRBJ2-7; 10 positions match TRBD2. The V and J ends lost 5 bases and 6 bases, in that order; junction bases with no gene match: 13. Germline lookup yields CDR1 MNHNY and CDR2 SVGAGI (reference sequence). The CDR3 loop spans 16 amino acids.

The chain couples TRBV5-1 to TRBJ2-2, with a weak D call TRBD2 (6 bases). With 1 base removed from V and 6 bases from J, the gap between germline ends came to 16 bases. The CDR3 loop spans 16 amino acids. Germline loops: CDR1 SGHRS, CDR2 YFSETQ. CDR3 loop: CASSLSVGPGAGELFF. The CDR3 DNA follows: TGCGCCAGCAGCTTGTCCGTAGGTCCGGGGGCCGGGGAGCTGTTTTTT.

V is TRBV18 and J is TRBJ1-4, with 10 bases matching TRBD1. This CDR3 is 14 amino acids long. Losses at the gene ends were 6 bases for V and 7 bases for J; bases not matched to a gene: 5. Germline V gene sequence: CDR1 KGHSH, CDR2 LQKENI. The CDR3 DNA reads as TGTGCCAGCTCGCCCGGGACAGGGGTTGAAAAACTGTTTTTT. Residues: CASSPGTGVEKLFF. The full variable domain, its missing parts supplied by reference TRBV18 and TRBJ1-4, is NAGVMQNPRHLVRRRGQEARLRCSPMKGHSHVYWYRQLPEEGLKFMVYLQKENIIDESGMPKERFSAEFPKEGPSILRIQQVVRGDSAAYFCASSPGTGVEKLFFGSGTQLSVL.

The CDR3 reads CASRRDFNSYEQYF. The CDR3 DNA is TGTGCCAGCAGACGGGACTTCAACTCCTACGAGCAGTACTTC. The rearrangement joins TRBV5-4 to TRBJ2-7, with D tentatively TRBD2 (6 bases). Trimming took 5 bases from V and 0 from J, leaving 12 bases between them. CDR1 is SGHNT, CDR2 YYREEE, per germline (reference sequence). The CDR3 runs to 14 residues. Complete variable domain (other parts from reference TRBV5-4 and TRBJ2-7): ETGVTQSPTHLIKTRGQQVTLRCSSQSGHNTVSWYQQALGQGPQFIFQYYREEENGRGNFPPRFSGLQFPNYSSELNVNALELDDSALYLCASRRDFNSYEQYFGPGTRLTVT.

This clone was counted only a few times. The chain employs TRBV30 and TRBJ2-2, with D maybe TRBD1 (5 bases). CDR1 is GTSNPN, CDR2 SVGIG, per germline (reference sequence). Trimming left V 6 bases short and J 6 bases short, with 17 bases between. This CDR3 region has 14 residues. In DNA form, the CDR3 reads TGTGCCTGCGGTAACAGGATCGGTGCCGGGGAGCTGTTTTTT. As protein: CACGNRIGAGELFF.

The CDR3 region is CASSRGTGYTEAFF. The CDR3 DNA reads TGTGCCAGTAGTAGGGGGACAGGCTACACTGAAGCTTTCTTT. This chain joins TRBV19 and TRBJ1-1; 8 bases are shared with TRBD1. The ends lost 4 bases at V and 3 bases at J; junction bases unmatched: 4. The germline gives CDR1 LNHDA, CDR2 SQIVND (reference sequence). This CDR3 comprises 14 residues.

V is TRBV6-1 and J is TRBJ2-3; 14 nucleotides agree with TRBD2. CDR1 is MNHNS and CDR2 is SASEGT in the germline V gene. This CDR3 contains 21 residues. V lost 2 bases and J lost 6; bases outside the gene matches: 19. The CDR3 sequence is CASSESRWGLAGAVELDTQYF. CDR3 DNA: TGTGCCAGCAGTGAAAGTAGGTGGGGACTAGCGGGAGCAGTTGAGTTGGATACGCAGTATTTT.

V is TRBV11-3 and J is TRBJ2-3, with D perhaps TRBD2 (6 bases). Germline V gives CDR1 SGHNT, CDR2 YENEEA. The CDR3 is 15 residues long. V lost 1 base, J lost 1 base, and 9 bases lay in between. CDR3 sequence (DNA): TGTGCCAGCAGCTTAGGGGTAGCGGGCACAGATACGCAGTATTTT. Protein product: CASSLGVAGTDTQYF.

The chain combines TRBV11-2 with TRBJ1-3, with D perhaps TRBD1 (5 bases). Germline V gene data show CDR1 as SGHAT and CDR2 as FQNNGV. The CDR3 loop spans 15 amino acids. Deletions cut 1 base from V and 2 bases from J, with 9 bases between. Here the CDR3 reads CASSLVGHPGNTIYF. CDR3 coding DNA: TGTGCCAGCAGCTTAGTAGGACACCCTGGAAACACCATATATTTT.

The chain links TRBV19 to TRBJ1-5, with 8 bases aligning to TRBD1. Germline lookup yields CDR1 LNHDA and CDR2 SQIVND (reference sequence). This CDR3 region has 18 residues. The V segment lost 5 bases and the J segment 1 base; nucleotides outside the gene matches: 13. In nucleotides, the CDR3 is TGTGCCAGTAGTCCCCGGGGAGGGACAGGCAGGAGCAATCAGCCCCAGCATTTT. It encodes CASSPRGGTGRSNQPQHF.